These T cell receptor beta chains were read from a single sample in a study of Ad26.COV2.S vaccination and SARS-CoV-2 variants. Using immunoSEQ multiplex PCR, the repertoire was profiled, and TCRdb retains in-frame clones only, with some absent. The repertoire holds more than 300,000 clones, with 85% as singletons. The material was peripheral blood, obtained in a trial of Ad26.COV2.S vaccine versus placebo. These receptors all stem from a person between 18 and 65 years old who received the Ad26.COV2.S COVID-19 vaccine or a placebo. Each CDR3 is given with its conserved first and last residue. D genes are given only for firm matches. Some rows have no size entry. The others give once, few or many, or a class for an expanded clone.

TRBJ1-4 | TRBV3-1/TRBV3-2 | . | . | TGTGCCAGCAGCCAATCACCGGGCCCCAGCGAAAAACTGTTTTTT | CASSQSPGPSEKLFF
TRBJ1-2 | TRBV4-2 | few | . | TGTGCCAGCAGCCAAGATATCACGGGAGCGATTTATGGCTACACCTTC | CASSQDITGAIYGYTF
TRBJ1-2 | TRBV25-1 | . | TRBD1 | TGTGCCAGCAGTGAATGGTTGGGGACAGGGCCATCGGGTGGCTACACCTTC | CASSEWLGTGPSGGYTF
TRBJ2-5 | TRBV5-1 | . | TRBD2 | TGCGCCAGCAGCACCGGGAGCGGGGGGGAGACCCAGTACTTC | CASSTGSGGETQYF
TRBJ2-7 | TRBV9 | . | . | TGTGCCAGCAGCCGACAGTACACAGCTTCCTACGAGCAGTACTTC | CASSRQYTASYEQYF
TRBJ2-1 | TRBV7-9 | . | . | TGTGCCAGCAGCTTAGAAACAGGGTCCTACAATGAGCAGTTCTTC | CASSLETGSYNEQFF
TRBJ2-2 | TRBV7-6 | . | . | TGTGCCAGCAGCCCCGGCTGGGGGCGAGGCACCGGGGAGCTGTTTTTT | CASSPGWGRGTGELFF
TRBJ2-3 | TRBV5-6 | . | . | TGTGCCAGCAGCCAAATAACAGATACGCAGTATTTT | CASSQITDTQYF
TRBJ2-7 | TRBV28 | . | . | TGTGCCAGCAGGACGACAGGCCTCTACGAGCAGTACTTC | CASRTTGLYEQYF
TRBJ2-7 | TRBV9 | . | . | TGTGCCAGCAGCGTAGCCCCCGGAAGCTCCTACGAGCAGTACTTC | CASSVAPGSSYEQYF
TRBJ1-4 | TRBV28 | . | TRBD1 | TGTGCCAGCAGTTCACTGACAGGGACAGCTAATGAAAAACTGTTTTTT | CASSSLTGTANEKLFF
TRBJ1-1 | TRBV19 | . | TRBD1 | TGTGCCAGTAGAACTGACAGGGCCACTGAAGCTTTCTTT | CASRTDRATEAFF
TRBJ1-3 | TRBV20-1 | . | . | TGCAGTGCTAGTTCTGAACCTGGAAACACCATATATTTT | CSASSEPGNTIYF
TRBJ2-5 | TRBV5-4 | . | . | TGTGCCAGCAGCTTGGCGGGGGGACAGACCAGGGAGACCCAGTACTTC | CASSLAGGQTRETQYF
TRBJ2-1 | TRBV28 | . | . | TGTGCCAGCAGCCCCGGACAGAGAGTCTACAATGAGCAGTTCTTC | CASSPGQRVYNEQFF
TRBJ2-3 | TRBV20-1 | . | TRBD2 | TGCAGTGCTAGTGGGACTAGCGGGGCCTCAGATACGCAGTATTTT | CSASGTSGASDTQYF
TRBJ2-2 | TRBV10-3 | . | TRBD2 | TGTGCCATCAAAACTAGCGGAAGCGGGGAGCTGTTTTTT | CAIKTSGSGELFF
TRBJ1-2 | TRBV6-5 | . | . | TGTGCCCGACGATCCGACGGATATAACTATGGCTACACCTTC | CARRSDGYNYGYTF
TRBJ1-6 | TRBV12-2 | . | . | TGTGCAAGTCGCTTAGCCCCCCGTGGGACAGGGGGCAAGAGCTCCTATAATTCACCCCTCCACTTT | CASRLAPRGTGGKSSYNSPLHF
TRBJ2-4 | TRBV5-4 | . | . | TGTGCCAGCAGCTTGGATCAGAAAAACATTCAGTACTTC | CASSLDQKNIQYF
TRBJ1-6 | TRBV4-1 | . | TRBD1 | TGCGCCAGCAGCCAAGCAGGGGGAGAGTCACCCCTCCACTTT | CASSQAGGESPLHF
TRBJ1-2 | TRBV25-1 | . | TRBD1 | TGTGCCAGCAGTGATGCCGGACAGGGGAATCTTGGCTACACCTTC | CASSDAGQGNLGYTF
TRBJ1-5 | TRBV6-5 | . | . | TGTGCCAGCACCAGGGCGGGGGGACAGCCCCAGCATTTT | CASTRAGGQPQHF
TRBJ2-2 | TRBV18 | . | TRBD1 | TGTGCCAGCTCACCGACAGGGGCAGGTACCGGGGAGCTGTTTTTT | CASSPTGAGTGELFF
TRBJ2-4 | TRBV3-1/TRBV3-2 | . | . | TGTGCCAGCAGCCAGGAGGGGGTTTGGGCCAAAAACATTCAGTACTTC | CASSQEGVWAKNIQYF
TRBJ2-1 | TRBV29-1 | once | . | TGCAGCGTTGCTGTTCCGCGGGGGCCCGACAATGAGCAGTTCTTC | CSVAVPRGPDNEQFF
TRBJ2-7 | TRBV5-1 | . | TRBD1 | TGCGCCAGCAGCTCCGGGACAGGCGAGCAGTACTTC | CASSSGTGEQYF